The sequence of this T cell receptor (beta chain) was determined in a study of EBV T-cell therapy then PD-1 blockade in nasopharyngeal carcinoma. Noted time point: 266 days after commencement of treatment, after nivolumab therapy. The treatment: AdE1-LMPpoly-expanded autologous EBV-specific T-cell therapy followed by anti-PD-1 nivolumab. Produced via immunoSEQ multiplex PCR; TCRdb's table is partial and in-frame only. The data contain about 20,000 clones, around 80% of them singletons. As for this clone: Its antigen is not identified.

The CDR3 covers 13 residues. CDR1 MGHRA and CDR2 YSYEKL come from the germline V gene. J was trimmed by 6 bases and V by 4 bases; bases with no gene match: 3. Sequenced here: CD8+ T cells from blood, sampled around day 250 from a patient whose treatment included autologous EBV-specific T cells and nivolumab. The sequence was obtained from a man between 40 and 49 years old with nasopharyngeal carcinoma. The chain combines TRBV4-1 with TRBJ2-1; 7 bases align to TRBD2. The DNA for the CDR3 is TGCGCCAGCAGCCCTACTAGCGCCAATGAGCAGTTCTTC. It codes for CASSPTSANEQFF.